These 15 T cell receptor beta chains were all obtained from the same sample, sequenced in a study of shared T cell receptors in the human thymus (dated by TCRdb to the early 2020s). The library was produced with the immunoSEQ multiplex PCR assay. Drawn from immuneACCESS, this table holds only the in-frame rearrangements with V and J called that TCRdb kept. Clones are partly lost; checked studies trace under half to an unresolved V gene and leave the rest unexplained. In all, the sample holds around 340,000 clones, and approximately 95% of those were seen once. Together, the top ten hold roughly 0.02% of the sample. The sample was thymocytes. Receptor source: a human donor.

V and J are TRBV7-9 and TRBJ2-7, with 7 bases aligning to TRBD1. The V segment lost 3 bases and the J segment 2 bases; nucleotides outside the gene matches: 13. This CDR3 region has 17 residues. Per the germline V gene, CDR1 is SEHNR and CDR2 is FQNEAQ (reference sequence). DNA of the CDR3: TGTGCCAGCAGCTTGGATAAAGTACCGGGACAGACCTACGAGCAGTACTTC. It yields the protein CASSLDKVPGQTYEQYF.

This rearrangement joins TRBV6-1 to TRBJ2-1; the D gene could be TRBD1 or TRBD2 (7 bases each). Between the trimmed V and J ends, which lost 7 bases and 8 bases, there was a span of 21 bases. CDR3 length: 15 amino acids. Germline V lookup: CDR1 MNHNS, CDR2 SASEGT. Here the CDR3 reads CASMLRAGGVDEQFF. The CDR3 region has the DNA TGTGCCAGCATGCTGAGGGCAGGGGGGGTGGATGAGCAGTTCTTC.

Here the CDR3 reads CASSSLGQKRLFF. In DNA form, the CDR3 reads TGTGCCAGCAGCTCCCTCGGCCAAAAGAGACTGTTTTTT. The chain has TRBV7-2 and TRBJ1-4, with unresolved D. The V end was cut by 4 bases, the J end by 13 bases, with 16 bases between. In germline, CDR1 is SGHTA, CDR2 FQGNSA. The CDR3 extends over 13 amino acids.

This clone was detected only once. The rearrangement links TRBV6-1 to TRBJ1-1; tentatively, D is TRBD1 (5 bases). CDR3 length equals 10 residues. Germline CDR1 reads MNHNS; CDR2 reads SASEGT. The V gene lost 3 bases and the J gene lost 10 bases, with 6 bases spanning the gap. The CDR3 reads CASSDGTAFF. CDR3 coding DNA: TGTGCCAGCAGTGACGGGACAGCTTTCTTT.

The chain links TRBV5-4 to TRBJ2-7, with 7 bases lining up with TRBD2. This CDR3 has 16 amino acids. After removal of 4 bases from V and 0 bases from J, the junction contained 10 bases not matched to a gene. Germline V gene sequence: CDR1 SGHNT, CDR2 YYREEE (reference sequence). DNA for the CDR3: TGTGCCAGCAGCCGAAGTCCGGCGGGGGACTCCTACGAGCAGTACTTC. Translation: CASSRSPAGDSYEQYF.

The V call is TRBV4-2, the J call TRBJ2-7, with TRBD2 matching 16 bases. The CDR3 totals 19 residues. Looked up from germline, CDR1 is LGHNA and CDR2 is YNFKEQ. The trim removed 3 bases at V and 3 bases at J, leaving 11 bases unmatched. Written as DNA, the CDR3 is TGTGCCAGCAGCCAGGCCGGGACTAGCGGGAGGGCCGCCTACTACGAGCAGTACTTC. This gives the protein CASSQAGTSGRAAYYEQYF.

The J gene is TRBJ1-3, the V gene TRBV28, with D tentatively TRBD1 (5 bases). The CDR3 has 13 amino acids. The V and J ends lost 11 bases and 2 bases respectively, with 13 bases between them. Germline values: CDR1 MDHEN, CDR2 SYDVKM. The CDR3 region has the DNA TGTGCCTGGGGTGAAGGGGCTGGAAACACCATATATTTT. This translates into CAWGEGAGNTIYF.

This chain connects TRBV10-1 to TRBJ2-3, with D perhaps matching TRBD2 (5 bases). The V gene's germline CDR1 is WNHNN and CDR2 SYGVQD (reference sequence). V lost 3 bases, J lost 0 bases, and 10 bases lay in between. The CDR3 is 15 amino acids. The CDR3 spells CASSDPAESTDTQYF. CDR3 coding DNA: TGCGCCAGCAGTGATCCAGCGGAGAGCACAGATACGCAGTATTTT.

V and J are TRBV6-6 and TRBJ2-3; D possibly corresponds to TRBD2 (6 bases). Germline loops: CDR1 MNHNY, CDR2 SVGAGI (reference sequence). This CDR3 is built from 16 residues. Trimming shortened V by 0 bases and J by 4 bases, and 14 bases separated the two germline ends. CDR3 sequence: CASSYSGRDVADTQYF. Written as DNA, the CDR3 is TGTGCCAGCAGTTACTCTGGGCGGGATGTTGCAGATACGCAGTATTTT.

In DNA, the CDR3 is TGTGCCAGCAGCTTGTCCCTTGACCGGGAGGGGAACGAGCAGTACTTC. Translated, it gives CASSLSLDREGNEQYF. The V gene is TRBV5-6, the J gene TRBJ2-7, with TRBD2 matching over 8 bases. V shed 1 base, J shed 5 bases, and the junction held 11 bases outside the gene matches. Germline CDR1 is SGHDT and CDR2 is YYEEEE. The CDR3 covers 16 residues.

Here the CDR3 DNA reads TGTGCCAGCGGGACAGGGAGCTCCTACGAGCAGTACTTC. This encodes CASGTGSSYEQYF. The rearrangement joins TRBV30 to TRBJ2-7; 9 bases are a match to TRBD1. CDR3 size: 13 residues. The germline CDR1 and CDR2 sequences are GTSNPN and SVGIG (reference sequence). Trimming took 8 bases from V and 0 from J; bases not matched to a gene: 5.

This clone is a singleton in its sample. The chain is built from TRBV11-3 and TRBJ2-7, with D uncertain. Trimming took off 6 bases at V and 5 bases at J, with 11 bases between the two ends. The length of the CDR3 is 12 residues. Per germline, CDR1 SGHNT and CDR2 YENEEA. The CDR3 DNA reads TGTGCCAGCAGTCATTTAGGGCACGAGCAGTACTTC. It translates to CASSHLGHEQYF.

V and J are TRBV4-2 and TRBJ2-5, with D perhaps TRBD1 or TRBD2 (5 bases each). CDR1 and CDR2 (germline): LGHNA, YNFKEQ. The CDR3 totals 19 residues. The ends were cut back, 0 bases at V and 0 bases at J, with 20 bases in the middle. CDR3 DNA sequence: TGTGCCAGCAGCCAAGAATCTGGCACCCATGAGGGGTACCAAGAGACCCAGTACTTC. Translation: CASSQESGTHEGYQETQYF.

CDR3 amino acids: CASSFSNTSTDTQYF. Here the CDR3 DNA reads TGCGCCAGCAGCTTCAGTAATACTAGCACAGATACGCAGTATTTT. This rearrangement joins TRBV5-1 to TRBJ2-3; no clear D. V was shortened by 2 bases and J by 0 bases, with 10 bases between the two germline ends. Looked up from germline, CDR1 is SGHRS and CDR2 is YFSETQ. The CDR3 is made up of 15 amino acids.

The genes are TRBV6-1 and TRBJ2-5; 8 bases are shared with TRBD1. Per the germline V gene, CDR1 is MNHNS and CDR2 is SASEGT. This CDR3 contains 15 residues. The ends lost 4 bases at V and 2 bases at J; junction bases unmatched: 6. The CDR3 spells CASSGPRGPQETQYF. The CDR3 region has the DNA TGTGCCAGCAGTGGCCCCAGGGGGCCTCAAGAGACCCAGTACTTC.